This TCR beta chain was sequenced for a study of cytomegalovirus exposure and HLA in healthy donors. Findings and caveats of the study: CMV serostatus was the sole immune exposure information available. One cluster of highly shared sequence variants probably arose as a sequencing artifact.

Germline lookup yields CDR1 SGDLS and CDR2 YYNGEE. The CDR3 is 14 residues long. V was pared by 0 bases and J by 1 base, with 7 bases between. A multiplex PCR was run with 60 Vbeta primers and 13 Jbeta primers. Sequencing used immunoSEQ multiplex PCR; TCRdb keeps in-frame clones, though not all of them. The repertoire holds about 140,000 clones, 78% seen once, with roughly 2.8% in the top ten. Turning to this clone: Its specificity is unknown.

The clonotype was recovered from a male donor in good health and CMV-seronegative. The sample consisted of PBMCs. This chain uses TRBV9 with TRBJ2-5; D ambiguous. The CDR3 DNA sequence: TGTGCCAGCAGCGTAGCAGGCAGCCAAGAGACCCAGTACTTC. It is translated as CASSVAGSQETQYF.